These 19 T cell receptor beta chains were all obtained from the same sample, sequenced in a study of immune characterization of retroperitoneal liposarcoma. Each CDR3 protein is one row after TCRdb ran MiXCR on the PCR reads. The sample has some 4,700 distinct CDR3 sequences, under 45% seen once. What was sequenced was tumor tissue. The receptors were gathered from a male donor with retroperitoneal liposarcoma.

The V and J genes are TRBV11-3 and TRBJ2-1; D may match TRBD1 or TRBD2 (5 bases each). From germline, CDR1 is SGHNT and CDR2 YENEEA. Between the trimmed V and J ends, which lost 3 bases and 4 bases, there was a span of 10 bases. The CDR3 sequence is 14 residues long. The CDR3 DNA follows: TGTGCCAGCAGCTTTGGGGGTTCTTACAATGAGCAGTTCTTC. The encoded protein is CASSFGGSYNEQFF.

This clonotype is classed as medium-sized. The rearrangement joins TRBV6-1 to TRBJ2-1; D gene unclear. Germline values: CDR1 MNHNS, CDR2 SASEGT. The CDR3 runs to 14 residues. V dropped 5 bases and J dropped 13 bases, with 21 bases sitting between them. CDR3 in amino acids: CASSSGQKSLIQFF. In DNA form, the CDR3 reads TGTGCCAGCAGTTCCGGCCAAAAGAGCCTCATTCAGTTCTTC.

The chain joins TRBV6-1 to TRBJ2-3; D gene unclear. Trimming pared 4 bases from V and 9 bases from J, leaving 11 bases between. There are 12 residues in the CDR3. Germline V gives CDR1 MNHNS, CDR2 SASEGT. CDR3 nucleotides: TGTGCCAGCAGTGTTGAAGGTCACACGCAGTATTTT. Protein product: CASSVEGHTQYF.

The J gene is TRBJ1-1, the V gene TRBV30; tentative D call: TRBD1 (6 bases). V lost 3 bases and J 1 base, leaving 9 bases between the germline ends. Germline V gene data show CDR1 as GTSNPN and CDR2 as SVGIG (reference sequence). The CDR3 has 13 amino acids. The CDR3 reads CAWSGDKNTEAFF. The CDR3 DNA reads TGTGCCTGGAGCGGGGACAAGAACACTGAAGCTTTCTTT.

This clonotype was counted ten times or more. The genes are TRBV7-3 and TRBJ2-3; D ambiguous. CDR3 length equals 15 residues. CDR1 and CDR2 from the germline V gene are SGHTA and FQGTGA. Trimming left V 5 bases short and J 1 base short, with 13 bases between. CDR3 region: CASSPDSGGTDTQYF. CDR3 in DNA: TGTGCCAGCAGCCCCGACTCTGGGGGCACAGATACGCAGTATTTT.

J is TRBJ1-1 and V is TRBV6-6, with a weak D call TRBD1 (5 bases). V lost 2 bases and J 10 bases, leaving 14 bases between the germline ends. The CDR3 totals 13 residues. Germline assignment: CDR1 MNHNY and CDR2 SVGAGI (reference sequence). CDR3 bases: TGTGCCAGCAGTTACGCTCCCCGGGACGGAGCTTTCTTT. Translating it yields CASSYAPRDGAFF.

This clonotype was found many times. The rearrangement joins TRBV7-2 to TRBJ2-4; 11 bases are shared with TRBD2. CDR1 SGHTA and CDR2 FQGNSA come from the germline V gene. The CDR3 has 16 amino acids. Trimming took 5 bases from V and 6 from J; bases not matched to a gene: 9. Here the CDR3 DNA reads TGTGCCAGCAGCCCCTGGTTAGCGGGAGGGAGAAACATTCAGTACTTC. This translates into CASSPWLAGGRNIQYF.

This clonotype was detected a few times. The J gene is TRBJ2-7, the V gene TRBV18; TRBD1 agrees at 7 bases. This CDR3 comprises 13 residues. CDR1 and CDR2 (germline): KGHSH, LQKENI. V trimming: 5 bases; J trimming: 6 bases; junction bases outside the gene matches: 7. The CDR3 loop reads CASSAGTVAEQYF. As DNA, the CDR3 is TGTGCCAGCTCAGCCGGGACAGTCGCCGAGCAGTACTTC.

This clonotype came up once. The gene calls are TRBV6-6 and TRBJ2-1; D ambiguous. Looked up from germline, CDR1 is MNHNY and CDR2 is SVGAGI (reference sequence). The CDR3 has 11 amino acids. With 6 bases removed from V and 7 bases from J, the gap between germline ends came to 7 bases. CDR3 nucleotides: TGTGCCAGCAGGGAACTGAATGAGCAGTTCTTC. Its translation: CASRELNEQFF.

Judged by abundance, this clonotype is medium-sized. The chain employs TRBV7-2 and TRBJ2-1, with no clear D. This CDR3 contains 11 residues. Germline loops: CDR1 SGHTA, CDR2 FQGNSA. Trimming cost V 0 bases and J 13 bases, with 7 bases left between them. The CDR3 protein is CASSLAETQFF. CDR3 nucleotides: TGTGCCAGCAGCTTAGCAGAGACCCAGTTCTTC.

V and J are TRBV14 and TRBJ2-1, with TRBD1 matching over 9 bases. CDR3 length: 17 amino acids. The germline V gene has CDR1 SGHDN and CDR2 FVKESK. V lost 4 bases to trimming and J lost 10 bases; unmatched junction nucleotides: 17. The CDR3 region is CASSLPGQGNPPYEQFF. CDR3 DNA: TGTGCCAGCAGCCTGCCGGGACAGGGAAACCCCCCCTACGAGCAGTTCTTC.

The CDR3 DNA reads TGTGCCAGCAGTTACCGGGACAGGGTCGACATTCAGTACTTC. It codes for CASSYRDRVDIQYF. The gene calls are TRBV6-1 and TRBJ2-4, with TRBD1 matching 9 bases. Per germline, CDR1 MNHNS and CDR2 SASEGT. This CDR3 has 14 residues. J lost 8 bases, V lost 5 bases, and 7 bases had no gene match.

This clonotype is termed medium-sized. This rearrangement joins TRBV12-3 or TRBV12-4 to TRBJ2-3; D might be TRBD1 (5 bases). The CDR3 sequence is 15 residues long. V lost 5 bases to trimming and J lost 4 bases, with 16 bases between them. The CDR3 reads CASSPHVGRPDTQYF. The CDR3 DNA reads as TGTGCCAGCAGTCCTCACGTGGGGCGCCCAGATACGCAGTATTTT.

The chain joins TRBV25-1 to TRBJ2-5; D is possibly TRBD1 (6 bases). Germline V gene data show CDR1 as MGHDK and CDR2 as SYGVNS. The V end lost 1 base, the J end lost 0 bases, and 9 bases lay between the germline ends. This CDR3 is 15 amino acids long. CDR3 sequence reads: CASSELWDNQETQYF. As DNA, the CDR3 is TGTGCCAGCAGTGAATTATGGGACAACCAAGAGACCCAGTACTTC.

This clonotype was detected only a few times. This chain connects TRBV7-4 to TRBJ2-3; D unclear. The J call may be wrong; the DNA end is better matched by TRBJ2-1. The germline V gene encodes CDR1 SGHVT and CDR2 SQSDAQ. The CDR3 covers 13 residues. CDR3 sequence (DNA): TGTGCCAGCAGCTTAGCGTACTTCAATGAGCAGTTCTTC. Amino acid sequence: CASSLAYFNEQFF.

This sequence joins TRBV20-1 and TRBJ2-1; the match to TRBD2 covers 10 bases. The J call is uncertain, as TRBJ2-5 better fits the DNA end. Germline CDR1 and CDR2: DFQATT and SNEGSKA (reference sequence). This CDR3 region has 15 residues. DNA of the CDR3: TGCAGTGCTAGAGATGGGCTAGCGGGAGCGGGGGCCCAGTACTTC. Translated: CSARDGLAGAGAQYF.

By share of the sample, this clonotype is medium-sized. This rearrangement joins TRBV7-9 to TRBJ2-1, with a weak D call TRBD1 (5 bases). V shed 3 bases and J shed 10 bases, with 16 bases lying between them. There are 14 residues in the CDR3. The germline CDR1 and CDR2 sequences are SEHNR and FQNEAQ (reference sequence). CDR3 protein: CASSFSVGRGEQFF. The CDR3 bases are TGTGCCAGCAGCTTCTCCGTGGGGCGAGGCGAGCAGTTCTTC.

This chain uses TRBV20-1 with TRBJ2-3, with D possibly being TRBD1 or TRBD2 (6 bases each). Per germline, CDR1 DFQATT and CDR2 SNEGSKA (reference sequence). V lost 5 bases and J 0 bases, leaving 18 bases between the germline ends. This CDR3 region has 16 residues. In nucleotides, the CDR3 is TGCAGTGCTGGAGGGGGATTCTTAACTAGCACAGATACGCAGTATTTT. Residues: CSAGGGFLTSTDTQYF.

The chain links TRBV12-3 or TRBV12-4 to TRBJ1-6; D is unclear. There are 17 residues in the CDR3. Trimming cost V 5 bases and J 0 bases, with 14 bases left between them. The CDR3 nucleotides read TGTGCCAGCAGTCCAGGAGAAGTGCTCTCCTATAATTCACCCCTCCACTTT. Its protein is CASSPGEVLSYNSPLHF.